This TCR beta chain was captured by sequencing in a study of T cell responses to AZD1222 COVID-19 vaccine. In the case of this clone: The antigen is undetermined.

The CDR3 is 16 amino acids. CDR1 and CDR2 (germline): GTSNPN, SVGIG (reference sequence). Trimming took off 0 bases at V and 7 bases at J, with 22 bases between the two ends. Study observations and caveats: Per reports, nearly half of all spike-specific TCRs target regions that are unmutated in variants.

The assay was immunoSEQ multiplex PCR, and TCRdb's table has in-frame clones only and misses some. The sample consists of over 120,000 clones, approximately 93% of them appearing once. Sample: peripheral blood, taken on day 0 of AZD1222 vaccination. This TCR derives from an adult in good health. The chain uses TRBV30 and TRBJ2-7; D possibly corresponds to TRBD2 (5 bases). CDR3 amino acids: CAWSVSRGPPFEEQYF. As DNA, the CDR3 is TGTGCCTGGAGTGTTAGTCGGGGTCCGCCTTTTGAAGAGCAGTACTTC.